These 25 T cell receptor beta chains originate from one sample sequenced in a study of OX40 agonist ivuxolimab in advanced cancers. Here immunoSEQ multiplex PCR was the method, and the copy in TCRdb shows in-frame clones only, minus some. The table lists fewer than 15,000 clones, about 69% of them singletons, with over 25% in the top ten. Sequencing used CD4+ or CD8+ T cells sorted from blood, obtained in a trial of the OX40 agonist ivuxolimab. The receptors shown here come from an adult with an advanced solid tumor such as melanoma, head and neck, liver or kidney cancer.

The chain links TRBV10-3 to TRBJ1-2; D not resolved. V was cut by 0 bases and J by 8 bases, with 7 bases left in between. The germline V gene encodes CDR1 ENHRY and CDR2 SYGVKD. The CDR3 extends over 12 amino acids. CDR3 sequence (DNA): TGTGCCATCAGTGAGTCAAATGCCGGCTACACCTTC. Protein: CAISESNAGYTF.

This clone was picked up a small number of times. The chain employs TRBV2 and TRBJ2-7; D remains ambiguous. The CDR3 is 12 residues long. Trimming stripped 3 bases from V and 6 bases from J, with 9 bases between. The germline CDR1 and CDR2 sequences are SNHLY and FYNNEI. In DNA, the CDR3 is TGTGCCAGCAGTGACTCGGTTGGCGAGCAGTACTTC. Protein product: CASSDSVGEQYF.

The chain recombines TRBV18 with TRBJ1-2; 7 bases match TRBD1. The CDR3 extends over 14 amino acids. V trimming: 2 bases; J trimming: 3 bases; junction bases outside the gene matches: 3. Per germline, CDR1 KGHSH and CDR2 LQKENI. The CDR3, as DNA: TGTGCCAGCTCACCAGAGGGGGCGGACTATGGCTACACCTTC. This sequence encodes CASSPEGADYGYTF.

J is TRBJ2-1 and V is TRBV9, with 7 bases identical to TRBD1. CDR1 and CDR2 (germline): SGDLS, YYNGEE. The ends lost 4 bases at V and 8 bases at J; junction bases unmatched: 6. The CDR3 loop spans 13 amino acids. The CDR3 is CASSSGQIYEQFF. The CDR3 DNA follows: TGTGCCAGCAGCTCGGGACAGATATATGAGCAGTTCTTC.

This clone was seen once. V usage is TRBV7-9 and J usage is TRBJ2-7; tentatively, D is TRBD1 (6 bases). There are 13 residues in the CDR3. V was trimmed by 9 bases and J by 1 base, leaving 13 bases between them. Germline CDR1 is SEHNR and CDR2 is FQNEAQ (reference sequence). CDR3 protein: CASAYGQSYEQYF. DNA of the CDR3: TGTGCCAGTGCCTATGGACAGTCCTACGAGCAGTACTTC.

The CDR3 loop reads CATSRRLPWEMTAGNTIYF. CDR3 coding DNA: TGTGCCACCAGCAGACGACTCCCATGGGAAATGACGGCTGGAAACACCATATATTTT. The gene calls are TRBV15 and TRBJ1-3, with unresolved D. In germline, CDR1 is LNHNV, CDR2 YYDKDF (reference sequence). Trimming left V 2 bases short and J 2 bases short, with 22 bases between. CDR3 length: 19 residues.

The sample holds a few counts of this clone. The genes are TRBV5-4 and TRBJ2-3; D unresolved. The CDR3 length is 13 residues. With 1 base removed from V and 5 bases from J, the gap between germline ends came to 8 bases. CDR1 SGHNT and CDR2 YYREEE come from the germline V gene (reference sequence). CDR3 DNA sequence: TGTGCCAGCAGCTTGCAGTATGGAGATACGCAGTATTTT. Its protein product is CASSLQYGDTQYF.

This chain links TRBV27 with TRBJ1-5; unclear D gene. Germline V gene data show CDR1 as MNHEY and CDR2 as SMNVEV (reference sequence). The CDR3 runs 14 residues. V was trimmed by 7 bases and J by 3 bases, leaving 13 bases between them. This CDR3 is CASKSGRNNQPQHF. The CDR3 coding sequence is TGTGCCAGCAAGTCTGGCAGAAACAATCAGCCCCAGCATTTT.

The chain is built from TRBV27 and TRBJ2-1; perhaps TRBD1 as D (5 bases). The V end lost 4 bases, the J end lost 5 bases, and 15 bases lay between the germline ends. Germline V CDR1 and CDR2: MNHEY, SMNVEV (reference sequence). CDR3 length: 15 residues. This CDR3 reads CASSWGTKWHNEQFF. CDR3 coding DNA: TGTGCCAGCAGTTGGGGCACTAAATGGCACAATGAGCAGTTCTTC.

The V and J genes are TRBV5-6 and TRBJ2-1; perhaps D is TRBD1 or TRBD2 (5 bases each). CDR1 and CDR2 (germline): SGHDT, YYEEEE. This CDR3 is 16 amino acids long. V was pared by 8 bases and J by 7 bases, with 25 bases between. CDR3 region: CASFPPGTEAPNEQFF. The DNA of the CDR3 is TGTGCCAGTTTTCCTCCCGGGACCGAAGCTCCAAATGAGCAGTTCTTC.

The gene calls are TRBV7-9 and TRBJ2-1; TRBD2 aligns across 8 bases. V gave up 10 bases and J gave up 1 base; unmatched junction bases: 6. The CDR3 contains 14 residues. Germline values: CDR1 SEHNR, CDR2 FQNEAQ (reference sequence). The CDR3 here is CATEAGESYNEQFF. The CDR3 bases are TGTGCCACCGAAGCGGGGGAATCCTACAATGAGCAGTTCTTC.

The rearrangement uses TRBV27 and TRBJ2-7, with D possibly being TRBD2 (5 bases). V was clipped by 7 bases and J by 3 bases, with 16 bases between them. Looked up from germline, CDR1 is MNHEY and CDR2 is SMNVEV (reference sequence). This CDR3 contains 14 residues. The CDR3 loop is CASTPQRGFYEQYF. The CDR3 DNA reads TGTGCCAGCACCCCCCAACGGGGTTTCTACGAGCAGTACTTC.

This chain links TRBV2 with TRBJ2-2; possible D gene TRBD1, 7 bases. Trimming took 7 bases from V and 7 from J, leaving 13 bases between them. The CDR3 is 13 amino acids. Germline lookup yields CDR1 SNHLY and CDR2 FYNNEI. The CDR3 loop is CASTPGGFGELFF. CDR3 sequence (DNA): TGTGCCAGCACCCCAGGGGGGTTCGGGGAGCTGTTTTTT.

This chain links TRBV6-6 with TRBJ2-1; D remains unclear. The CDR3 covers 16 residues. CDR1 MNHNY and CDR2 SVGAGI come from the germline V gene (reference sequence). V was shortened by 3 bases and J by 2 bases, with 14 bases between the two germline ends. The CDR3 coding sequence is TGTGCCAGCAGTTATTTAGGGTTTAGGGCCTACAATGAGCAGTTCTTC. Encoded protein: CASSYLGFRAYNEQFF.

This clone has only a few counts. The V gene is TRBV9, the J gene TRBJ2-1, with 8 bases identical to TRBD2. V lost 1 base to trimming and J lost 3 bases; unmatched junction nucleotides: 3. This CDR3 region has 15 residues. Germline V gives CDR1 SGDLS, CDR2 YYNGEE. The chain's CDR3 is CASSVSSGDYNEQFF. The CDR3 DNA is TGTGCCAGCAGCGTAAGTAGCGGGGACTACAATGAGCAGTTCTTC. Using reference TRBV9 and TRBJ2-1 for the parts outside the CDR3, the full variable domain is DSGVTQTPKHLITATGQRVTLRCSPRSGDLSVYWYQQSLDQGLQFLIQYYNGEERAKGNILERFSAQQFPDLHSELNLSSLELGDSALYFCASSVSSGDYNEQFFGPGTRLTVL.

This clone came up a few times. The chain is built from TRBV10-2 and TRBJ2-1; TRBD1 is a possible D gene (7 bases). V gave up 11 bases and J gave up 4 bases, with 18 bases separating them. Looked up from germline, CDR1 is WSHSY and CDR2 is SAAADI. The CDR3 totals 14 residues. The CDR3 loop is CAALGGQEYNEQFF. The DNA for the CDR3 is TGCGCCGCATTGGGAGGACAGGAGTACAATGAGCAGTTCTTC.

With respect to this clone: The sample contains more than one DNA sequence encoding this CDR3. The genes are TRBV7-9 and TRBJ2-1; D gene ambiguous. V was cut by 4 bases and J by 7 bases, with 11 bases left in between. Germline values: CDR1 SEHNR, CDR2 FQNEAQ (reference sequence). The CDR3 sequence is 13 residues long. The DNA for the CDR3 is TGTGCCAGCAGCTGGGCCGGGCTTAATGAGCAGTTCTTC. This translates into CASSWAGLNEQFF.

The chain carries TRBV25-1 and TRBJ1-2; a weak D match, TRBD1 (6 bases). Germline CDR1 is MGHDK and CDR2 is SYGVNS. This CDR3 region has 16 residues. Trimming pared 6 bases from V and 3 bases from J, leaving 20 bases between. CDR3 DNA: TGTGCCAGCAGCGGAACCGGGACTAGGGGGTACTATGGCTACACCTTC. Its translation is CASSGTGTRGYYGYTF.

The chain uses TRBV14 and TRBJ1-2; the D gene is possibly TRBD1 (5 bases). The CDR3 length is 13 residues. With 4 bases removed from V and 3 bases from J, the gap between germline ends came to 9 bases. Germline assignment: CDR1 SGHDN and CDR2 FVKESK. The CDR3 nucleotides read TGTGCCAGCAGCCCGGGGACCCACTATGGCTACACCTTC. Encoded protein: CASSPGTHYGYTF.

This clone was recorded once. The gene calls are TRBV7-8 and TRBJ2-7; possible D gene TRBD2, 5 bases. Germline CDR1 is SGHVS and CDR2 is FQNEAQ. CDR3 length equals 14 residues. V lost 1 base, J lost 5 bases, and 12 bases lay in between. The DNA for the CDR3 is TGTGCCAGCAGCTTAGAACTAGAACGAGACGAGCAGTACTTC. It translates to CASSLELERDEQYF.

V and J are TRBV2 and TRBJ1-1; no firm D call. In germline, CDR1 is SNHLY, CDR2 FYNNEI. The CDR3 sequence is 13 residues long. The germline V and J ends were trimmed by 5 bases and 11 bases, with 18 bases remaining between them. CDR3 amino acids: CASSPVQNWAAFF. Here the CDR3 DNA reads TGTGCCAGCAGTCCCGTACAGAATTGGGCGGCTTTCTTT.

The V call is TRBV27, the J call TRBJ2-2; 7 bases line up with TRBD1. The J segment lost 7 bases and the V segment lost 4 bases, leaving 3 bases of the junction unmatched. The length of the CDR3 is 13 residues. CDR1 MNHEY and CDR2 SMNVEV come from the germline V gene (reference sequence). The CDR3 protein is CASSSTGDGELFF. For the CDR3, the DNA is TGTGCCAGCAGTTCCACAGGGGACGGGGAGCTGTTTTTT.

This clone showed up just once. This rearrangement joins TRBV27 to TRBJ2-7, with D unresolved. V was pared by 4 bases and J by 2 bases, with 12 bases between. CDR3 length: 14 residues. Per the germline V gene, CDR1 is MNHEY and CDR2 is SMNVEV (reference sequence). For the CDR3, the DNA is TGTGCCAGCAGTTCCCTTCCGGGCCCCTACGAGCAGTACTTC. It is translated as CASSSLPGPYEQYF.

V usage is TRBV27 and J usage is TRBJ2-1, with 7 positions matching TRBD2. The germline CDR1 and CDR2 sequences are MNHEY and SMNVEV (reference sequence). J was trimmed by 10 bases and V by 4 bases; bases with no gene match: 10. The CDR3 consists of 14 residues. CDR3 DNA sequence: TGTGCCAGCAGTTCAAACACACGGCGGGGGGAGCAGTTCTTC. It translates to CASSSNTRRGEQFF.

J is TRBJ2-2 and V is TRBV7-9; possible D gene TRBD2, 6 bases. The germline gives CDR1 SEHNR, CDR2 FQNEAQ (reference sequence). V was cut by 5 bases and J by 6 bases, with 19 bases left in between. This CDR3 is 16 amino acids long. The CDR3 bases are TGTGCCAGCAGCCGAATATCCCGGACTACTGCCGGGGAGCTGTTTTTT. Protein: CASSRISRTTAGELFF.